This T cell receptor (beta chain) appears in the sequencing data of a study of T cell responses to AZD1222 COVID-19 vaccine. V was trimmed by 2 bases and J by 8 bases, leaving 24 bases between them. CDR3 length: 17 amino acids. The germline gives CDR1 MNHEY, CDR2 SVGEGT. TCRdb keeps only in-frame clones here, not all; method: immunoSEQ multiplex PCR. Among tens of thousands of clones listed, around nine tenths were seen once. The gene calls are TRBV6-2 or TRBV6-3 and TRBJ1-1; a possible D gene is TRBD1 (5 bases). The sequence was obtained from an adult in good health. The starting material was peripheral blood, obtained on day 0 of AZD1222 vaccination. CDR3 sequence: CASSYNPSAGPLDEAFF. CDR3 nucleotide sequence: TGTGCCAGCAGTTACAATCCTTCGGCGGGGCCTTTGGACGAAGCTTTCTTT.